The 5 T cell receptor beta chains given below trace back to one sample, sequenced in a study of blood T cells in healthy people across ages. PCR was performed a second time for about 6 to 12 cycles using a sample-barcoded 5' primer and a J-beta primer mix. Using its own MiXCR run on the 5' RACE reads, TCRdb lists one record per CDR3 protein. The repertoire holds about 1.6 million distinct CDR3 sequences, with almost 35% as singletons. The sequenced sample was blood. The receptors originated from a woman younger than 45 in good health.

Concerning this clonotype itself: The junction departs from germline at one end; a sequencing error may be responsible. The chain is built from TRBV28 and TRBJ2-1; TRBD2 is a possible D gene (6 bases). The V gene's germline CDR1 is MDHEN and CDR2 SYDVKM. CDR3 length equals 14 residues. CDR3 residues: CAGSPAGSNNEQFF. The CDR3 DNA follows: TGTGCCGGCAGTCCAGCGGGCTCTAACAATGAGCAGTTCTTC.

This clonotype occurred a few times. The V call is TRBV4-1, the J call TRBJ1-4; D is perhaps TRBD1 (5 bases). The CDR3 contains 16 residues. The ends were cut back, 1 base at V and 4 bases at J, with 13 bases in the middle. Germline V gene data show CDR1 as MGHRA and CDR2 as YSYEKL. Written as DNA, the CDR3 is TGCGCCAGCAGCCAAGGGAAGGGACCGATTAATGAAAAACTGTTTTTT. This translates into CASSQGKGPINEKLFF.

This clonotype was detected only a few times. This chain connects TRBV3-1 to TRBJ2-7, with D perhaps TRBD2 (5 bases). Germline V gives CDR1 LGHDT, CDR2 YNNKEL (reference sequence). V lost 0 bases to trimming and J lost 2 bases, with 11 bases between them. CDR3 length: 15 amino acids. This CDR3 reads CASSQDRLAPYEQYF. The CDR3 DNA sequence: TGTGCCAGCAGCCAAGATAGGCTAGCCCCCTACGAGCAGTACTTC.

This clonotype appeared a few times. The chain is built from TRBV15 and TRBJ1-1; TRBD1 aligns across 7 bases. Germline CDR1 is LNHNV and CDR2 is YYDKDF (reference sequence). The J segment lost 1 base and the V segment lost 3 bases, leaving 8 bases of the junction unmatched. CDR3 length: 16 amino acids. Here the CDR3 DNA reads TGTGCCACCAGCAGTGTAGGAGAGGGGGCGAACACTGAAGCTTTCTTT. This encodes CATSSVGEGANTEAFF.

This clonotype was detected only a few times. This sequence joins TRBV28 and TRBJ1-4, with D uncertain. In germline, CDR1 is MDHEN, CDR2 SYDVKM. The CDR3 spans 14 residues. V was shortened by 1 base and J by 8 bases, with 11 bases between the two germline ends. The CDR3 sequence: CASSLSGPREKLFF. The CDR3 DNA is TGTGCCAGCAGTTTATCCGGTCCTAGGGAAAAACTGTTTTTT.